This TCR beta chain was found in a study of T cells in localized non-small cell lung cancer. Study-wide points: T cell clonality was highest in uninvolved adjacent lung, above tumor.

From germline, CDR1 is SQVTM and CDR2 ANQGSEA. CDR3 length: 15 residues. Trimming took 7 bases from V and 2 from J, leaving 19 bases between them. Only in-frame clones appear in the TCRdb table, and some are missing; sequencing was by immunoSEQ multiplex PCR. Among about 8,200 clones listed, around 56% were seen once. This clone was seen once. No antigen is known for it. The chain uses TRBV29-1 and TRBJ2-3, with D unclear. Sample: lymph node tissue, taken before any cancer treatment. This clonotype originated in a male donor aged 60 or over with stage I squamous cell lung carcinoma. This CDR3 reads CSANQRRAPTDTQYF. The CDR3 nucleotides read TGCAGCGCTAATCAACGAAGGGCTCCCACAGATACGCAGTATTTT.